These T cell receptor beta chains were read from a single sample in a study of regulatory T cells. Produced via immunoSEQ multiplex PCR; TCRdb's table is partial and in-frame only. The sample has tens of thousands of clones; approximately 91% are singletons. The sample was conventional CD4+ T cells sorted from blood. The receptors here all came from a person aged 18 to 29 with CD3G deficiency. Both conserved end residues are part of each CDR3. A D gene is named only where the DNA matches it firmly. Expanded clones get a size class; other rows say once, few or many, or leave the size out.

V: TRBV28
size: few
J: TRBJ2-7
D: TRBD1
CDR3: CASSSMGQRFYEQYF
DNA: TGTGCCAGCAGTTCTATGGGACAGAGATTCTACGAGCAGTACTTC

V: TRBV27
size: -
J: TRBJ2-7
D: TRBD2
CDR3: CASSLLGRADEQYF
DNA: TGTGCCAGCAGTTTACTCGGGAGGGCGGATGAGCAGTACTTC

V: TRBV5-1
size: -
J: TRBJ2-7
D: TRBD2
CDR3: CASSPGGDEYEQYF
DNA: TGCGCCAGCAGCCCCGGGGGGGATGAATACGAGCAGTACTTC

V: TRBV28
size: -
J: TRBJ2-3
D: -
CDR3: CASSFIDTDTQYF
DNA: TGTGCCAGCAGTTTCATCGACACAGATACGCAGTATTTT

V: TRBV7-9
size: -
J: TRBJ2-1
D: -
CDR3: CASSLESHSGINEQFF
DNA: TGTGCCAGCAGCTTAGAGTCACACTCCGGAATTAATGAGCAGTTCTTC

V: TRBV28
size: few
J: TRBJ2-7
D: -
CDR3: CASSPGTYEQYF
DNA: TGTGCCAGCAGTCCCGGGACCTACGAGCAGTACTTC

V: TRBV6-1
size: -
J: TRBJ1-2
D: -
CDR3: CASKSGVYGYTF
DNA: TGTGCCAGCAAATCAGGGGTCTATGGCTACACCTTC

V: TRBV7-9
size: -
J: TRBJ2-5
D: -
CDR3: CASSLVGSEETQYF
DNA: TGTGCCAGCAGCTTAGTTGGCAGTGAAGAGACCCAGTACTTC

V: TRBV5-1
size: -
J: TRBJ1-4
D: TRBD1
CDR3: CASSFLGTDGEKLFF
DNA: TGCGCCAGCAGCTTTCTCGGGACAGATGGTGAAAAACTGTTTTTT

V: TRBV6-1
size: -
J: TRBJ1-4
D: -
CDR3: CASSEQGLREEKLFF
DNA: TGTGCCAGCAGTGAGCAAGGCCTCCGAGAAGAAAAACTGTTTTTT

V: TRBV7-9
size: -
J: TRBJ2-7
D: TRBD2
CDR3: CASSRGLAGEGSYEQYF
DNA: TGTGCCAGCAGCCGGGGACTAGCGGGAGAGGGGTCCTACGAGCAGTACTTC

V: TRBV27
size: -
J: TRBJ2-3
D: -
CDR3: CASSLSSGADTQYF
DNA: TGTGCCAGCAGTTTATCTTCGGGGGCAGATACGCAGTATTTT

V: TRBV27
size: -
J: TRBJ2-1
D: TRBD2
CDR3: CASSPFSGRAYNEQFF
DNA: TGTGCCAGCAGTCCTTTCAGCGGGAGGGCCTACAATGAGCAGTTCTTC

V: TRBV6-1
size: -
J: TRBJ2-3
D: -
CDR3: CASSVNYFTDTQYF
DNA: TGTGCCAGCAGTGTTAACTATTTCACAGATACGCAGTATTTT

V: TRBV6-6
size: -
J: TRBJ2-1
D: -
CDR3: CASSPRGGLGEQFF
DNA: TGTGCCAGCAGCCCGAGGGGGGGCCTAGGTGAGCAGTTCTTC

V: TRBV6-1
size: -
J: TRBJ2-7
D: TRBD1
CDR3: CASSEPDRVGREQYF
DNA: TGTGCCAGCAGTGAGCCGGACAGGGTAGGAAGGGAGCAGTACTTC

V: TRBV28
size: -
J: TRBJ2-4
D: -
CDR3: CASSGPGGLAKNIQYF
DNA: TGTGCCAGCAGCGGTCCAGGCGGCCTAGCCAAAAACATTCAGTACTTC

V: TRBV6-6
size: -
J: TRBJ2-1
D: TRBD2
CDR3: CASSYPAGGQREQFF
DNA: TGTGCCAGCAGTTACCCGGCGGGGGGGCAGAGGGAGCAGTTCTTC

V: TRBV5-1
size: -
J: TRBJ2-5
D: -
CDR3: CASSPLGGRVEQYF
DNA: TGCGCCAGCAGCCCCCTAGGGGGAAGAGTGGAGCAGTACTTC

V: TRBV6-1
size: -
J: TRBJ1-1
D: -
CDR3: CASSADRDTEAFF
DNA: TGTGCCAGCAGCGCCGACAGAGACACTGAAGCTTTCTTT

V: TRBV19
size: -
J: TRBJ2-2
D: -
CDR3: CASSPGRTGELFF
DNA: TGTGCCAGTAGTCCCGGGCGGACCGGGGAGCTGTTTTTT

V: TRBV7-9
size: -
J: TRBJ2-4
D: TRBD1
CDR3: CASSLVRQGFSKNIQYF
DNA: TGTGCCAGCAGCTTAGTAAGACAGGGATTTTCCAAAAACATTCAGTACTTC

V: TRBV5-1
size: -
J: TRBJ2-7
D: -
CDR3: CASSLNPGPPYEQYF
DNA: TGCGCCAGCAGCTTGAATCCAGGGCCTCCCTACGAGCAGTACTTC

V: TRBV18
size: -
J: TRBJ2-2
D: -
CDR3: CASSPIRTNTGELFF
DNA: TGTGCCAGCTCACCAATAAGGACGAACACCGGGGAGCTGTTTTTT

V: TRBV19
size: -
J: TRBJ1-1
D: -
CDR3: CASTGPFEGTEAFF
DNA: TGTGCCAGTACGGGGCCCTTCGAAGGCACTGAAGCTTTCTTT

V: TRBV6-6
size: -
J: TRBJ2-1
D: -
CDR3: CASSQRYRVFF
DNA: TGTGCCAGCAGTCAACGGTACAGGGTGTTCTTC

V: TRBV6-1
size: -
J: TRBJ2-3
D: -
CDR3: CASSEVPVTDTQYF
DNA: TGTGCCAGCAGTGAGGTCCCGGTTACAGATACGCAGTATTTT

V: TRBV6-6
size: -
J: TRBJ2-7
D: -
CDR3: CASSKSRFGVEQYF
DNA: TGTGCCAGCAGTAAATCAAGGTTTGGGGTCGAGCAGTACTTC

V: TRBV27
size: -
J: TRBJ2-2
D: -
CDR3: CASRRGYTGELFF
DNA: TGTGCCAGCCGGAGGGGGTACACCGGGGAGCTGTTTTTT

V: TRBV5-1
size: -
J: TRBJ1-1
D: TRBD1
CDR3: CASSWGTGDTEAFF
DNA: TGCGCCAGCAGCTGGGGGACAGGAGACACTGAAGCTTTCTTT

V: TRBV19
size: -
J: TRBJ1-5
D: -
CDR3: CASSEQRSEPQHF
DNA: TGTGCCAGTAGTGAACAGCGTAGCGAGCCCCAGCATTTT